Shown below are 20 T cell receptor beta chains from a single sample sequenced in a study of cytomegalovirus exposure and HLA in healthy donors. A multiplex PCR was run with 60 Vbeta primers and 13 Jbeta primers. Generated by immunoSEQ multiplex PCR, the TCRdb table keeps only in-frame clones and is missing some. Among around 40,000 clones, 66% were seen once, and the ten largest hold more than 15%. The sequencing input was PBMCs. The receptors stem from a man aged 50-59 years in good health and CMV-seropositive.

V and J are TRBV7-2 and TRBJ2-5, with 9 bases lining up with TRBD1. This CDR3 has 15 residues. Germline trimming cut 5 bases from V and 7 bases from J; bases unmatched to any gene: 11. Germline assignment: CDR1 SGHTA and CDR2 FQGNSA. CDR3 sequence (DNA): TGTGCCAGCAGCACGACCGGGACAGGGAGTGGGACCCAGTACTTC. Translated: CASSTTGTGSGTQYF.

This chain uses TRBV5-4 with TRBJ2-3, with TRBD1 as a possible D gene (5 bases). Trimming stripped 0 bases from V and 3 bases from J, with 17 bases between. The CDR3 consists of 17 residues. Germline CDR1 is SGHNT and CDR2 is YYREEE (reference sequence). The CDR3 sequence is CASSLGGQGVRTDTQYF. The CDR3 DNA reads as TGTGCCAGCAGCTTGGGGGGCCAGGGTGTCAGGACAGATACGCAGTATTTT.

This clone was seen more than once but under ten times. The rearrangement joins TRBV7-2 to TRBJ2-7; no clear D gene. CDR1 SGHTA and CDR2 FQGNSA come from the germline V gene. CDR3 length: 11 residues. V was pared by 5 bases and J by 7 bases, with 9 bases between. In DNA form, the CDR3 reads TGTGCCAGCAGCCGCCAAACAGAGCAGTACTTC. Translated: CASSRQTEQYF.

The chain is built from TRBV18 and TRBJ1-5; 9 bases are shared with TRBD1. The CDR3 runs 16 residues. J gave up 5 bases and V 5 bases, and 10 bases lay outside the gene matches. Germline CDR1 is KGHSH and CDR2 is LQKENI. DNA for the CDR3: TGTGCCAGCTCAGAATTCGGACAGGGGACGGATCAGCCCCAGCATTTT. Amino acid sequence: CASSEFGQGTDQPQHF.

The chain links TRBV4-1 to TRBJ2-5, with D possibly being TRBD2 (8 bases). This CDR3 is built from 16 residues. Germline V lookup: CDR1 MGHRA, CDR2 YSYEKL. Trimming shortened V by 7 bases and J by 5 bases, and 23 bases separated the two germline ends. CDR3 sequence reads: CASKRGSEGAGETQYF. The CDR3 nucleotides read TGCGCCAGCAAGCGGGGGTCCGAGGGGGCCGGGGAGACCCAGTACTTC.

The chain is built from TRBV2 and TRBJ1-2; possible D gene TRBD1, 6 bases. This CDR3 has 14 amino acids. Germline loops: CDR1 SNHLY, CDR2 FYNNEI. V gave up 3 bases and J gave up 2 bases, with 10 bases separating them. The CDR3: CASSDLGGNYGYTF. CDR3 sequence (DNA): TGTGCCAGCAGTGATTTAGGGGGAAACTATGGCTACACCTTC.

The chain combines TRBV27 with TRBJ1-5, with TRBD1 matching over 7 bases. With 5 bases clipped from V and 3 bases from J, the junction kept 7 bases outside the gene matches. This CDR3 comprises 15 residues. Germline assignment: CDR1 MNHEY and CDR2 SMNVEV (reference sequence). CDR3 DNA: TGTGCCAGCAGTAACGACAGGGCGGCCAATCAGCCCCAGCATTTT. This codes for CASSNDRAANQPQHF.

This clone was observed a few times. The chain recombines TRBV7-2 with TRBJ1-2; D is ambiguous. Germline CDR1 reads SGHTA; CDR2 reads FQGNSA. The CDR3 spans 14 residues. V lost 4 bases and J lost 2, with 11 bases in between. The CDR3 sequence: CASSSGGRNYGYTF. The CDR3 DNA reads as TGTGCCAGCAGCTCCGGAGGGCGGAACTATGGCTACACCTTC.

This clone has only one observation. This chain uses TRBV25-1 with TRBJ2-5; D is unclear. Germline V gene lookup returns CDR1 MGHDK and CDR2 SYGVNS. The ends were cut back, 7 bases at V and 4 bases at J, with 13 bases in the middle. The CDR3 is 13 amino acids. Here the CDR3 reads CASMASSVETQYF. The CDR3 region has the DNA TGTGCCAGCATGGCCTCCTCCGTAGAGACCCAGTACTTC. Together with reference TRBV25-1 and TRBJ2-5, the CDR3 gives the full variable domain: EADIYQTPRYLVIGTGKKITLECSQTMGHDKMYWYQQDPGMELHLIHYSYGVNSTEKGDLSSESTVSRIRTEHFPLTLESARPSHTSQYLCASMASSVETQYFGPGTRLLVL.

The chain recombines TRBV29-1 with TRBJ2-7, with D perhaps matching TRBD1 (5 bases). This CDR3 has 12 residues. Per the germline V gene, CDR1 is SQVTM and CDR2 is ANQGSEA. The V gene lost 6 bases and the J gene lost 3 bases, with 12 bases spanning the gap. CDR3: CSVRTTHYEQYF. The CDR3 DNA reads TGCAGCGTACGGACAACTCACTACGAGCAGTACTTC.

This clone appeared a single time. The chain uses TRBV7-3 and TRBJ2-2; a possible D gene is TRBD1 (8 bases). The V end lost 9 bases, the J end lost 6 bases, and 14 bases lay between the germline ends. The germline gives CDR1 SGHTA, CDR2 FQGTGA. The CDR3 is made up of 13 amino acids. The DNA for the CDR3 is TGTGCCAGTGGACAGGGAGGGCCCGGGGAGCTGTTTTTT. It codes for CASGQGGPGELFF.

This chain links TRBV6-5 with TRBJ1-4, with D maybe TRBD1 (5 bases). Looked up from germline, CDR1 is MNHEY and CDR2 is SVGAGI. The CDR3 has 15 residues. Trimming stripped 8 bases from V and 8 bases from J, with 21 bases between. CDR3 sequence: CASATGTSREEKLFF. DNA for the CDR3: TGTGCCAGCGCTACCGGGACTTCGAGGGAAGAAAAACTGTTTTTT.

The chain couples TRBV7-2 to TRBJ2-7, with TRBD2 identical over 9 bases. Looked up from germline, CDR1 is SGHTA and CDR2 is FQGNSA. This CDR3 region has 18 residues. The junction had 10 bases not matched to a gene; V was cut back by 1 base and J by 0 bases. CDR3 sequence (DNA): TGTGCCAGCAGCTTAGTGGGCGGGGGGGGCCAGAGCTCCTACGAGCAGTACTTC. Protein sequence: CASSLVGGGGQSSYEQYF.

The genes are TRBV15 and TRBJ2-7, with 7 bases identical to TRBD2. Germline assignment: CDR1 LNHNV and CDR2 YYDKDF (reference sequence). The CDR3 extends over 15 amino acids. Unmatched junction bases numbered 2, after V lost 0 bases and J lost 0 bases. As DNA, the CDR3 is TGTGCCACCAGCAGAGATAGGGAGGGCTCCTACGAGCAGTACTTC. Protein sequence: CATSRDREGSYEQYF.

The J gene is TRBJ1-5, the V gene TRBV28; D unresolved. CDR3 length: 17 residues. Looked up from germline, CDR1 is MDHEN and CDR2 is SYDVKM. Deletions cut 5 bases from V and 4 bases from J, with 21 bases between. The CDR3: CASSAPSSPGGNQPQHF. CDR3 nucleotide sequence: TGTGCCAGCAGTGCGCCCTCCTCGCCGGGAGGTAATCAGCCCCAGCATTTT.

The chain uses TRBV28 and TRBJ1-4, with 8 bases lining up with TRBD1. The CDR3 is made up of 14 amino acids. Trimming removed 6 bases from V and 6 bases from J; junction bases left unmatched: 6. Germline V gene data show CDR1 as MDHEN and CDR2 as SYDVKM. The DNA of the CDR3 is TGTGCCAGCAGCCGCCCACAGGGGGATGAAAAACTGTTTTTT. It translates to CASSRPQGDEKLFF.

The chain is built from TRBV2 and TRBJ2-7; TRBD1 matches 8 bases. The trim removed 6 bases at V and 4 bases at J, leaving 5 bases unmatched. Germline CDR1 SNHLY, CDR2 FYNNEI. The length of the CDR3 is 13 residues. The CDR3: CASSATGVYEQYF. CDR3 nucleotide sequence: TGTGCCAGCAGCGCGACAGGGGTATACGAGCAGTACTTC.

This clone was recorded a few times. The J gene is TRBJ1-6, the V gene TRBV5-1; D might be TRBD1 (5 bases). Germline-derived CDR1 and CDR2 are SGHRS and YFSETQ. The CDR3 runs 15 residues. V was trimmed by 0 bases and J by 7 bases, leaving 11 bases between them. The CDR3 sequence: CASSLEGVLNSPLHF. The DNA of the CDR3 is TGCGCCAGCAGCTTGGAAGGGGTCCTCAATTCACCCCTCCACTTT.

The chain joins TRBV29-1 to TRBJ2-1, with TRBD2 as a possible D gene (5 bases). Per germline, CDR1 SQVTM and CDR2 ANQGSEA. V lost 8 bases to trimming and J lost 0 bases, with 11 bases between them. This CDR3 has 13 residues. CDR3 in amino acids: CSSQRSSYNEQFF. For the CDR3, the DNA is TGCAGCTCCCAGCGGAGCTCCTACAATGAGCAGTTCTTC.

The rearrangement joins TRBV10-1 to TRBJ1-3, with D maybe TRBD1 (6 bases). Trimming shortened V by 9 bases and J by 2 bases, and 14 bases separated the two germline ends. This CDR3 has 14 residues. The germline CDR1 and CDR2 sequences are WNHNN and SYGVQD (reference sequence). Written as DNA, the CDR3 is TGCGCCAGAGGGGAGGGGGATACTGGAAACACCATATATTTT. Translating gives CARGEGDTGNTIYF.